Below are 17 T cell receptor beta chains sequenced from a single sample in a study of beta chain features in type 1 diabetes (dated by TCRdb to about 2018). Study-level results and caveats: A moderate but significant shortening of TCRB CDR3 length was observed in type 1 diabetes patients in all four CD4+ subsets.

The library was made by the immunoSEQ multiplex PCR assay. The High Capacity cDNA Reverse Transcription Kit was used to reverse transcribe all of the isolated RNA, meaning that expressed TCRB transcripts were what got sequenced. TCRdb stores this immuneACCESS table with in-frame sequences only. Part of the clones is absent; in the studies checked, under half of the shortfall reflects unresolved V genes, and no reason is known for the rest. A total of about 740,000 clones appear in this sample, over 10% of them only once. The top ten constitute approximately 0.022% of the sample. No antigen is known for these receptors. Sequenced input: naive CD4+ T cells from blood. The meaning of the sample's cell subset or site label: true naive CD4+ T cells. The receptor source for this set is a man between 18 and 29 years old with type 1 diabetes.

This clone has only a few counts. The rearrangement joins TRBV7-8 to TRBJ1-1; D gene uncertain. Germline values: CDR1 SGHVS, CDR2 FQNEAQ. The length of the CDR3 is 12 residues. V gave up 5 bases and J gave up 5 bases, with 9 bases separating them. The CDR3 protein is CASSPRVTEAFF. DNA of the CDR3: TGTGCCAGCAGCCCGAGGGTAACTGAAGCTTTCTTT.

This clone came up a few times. CDR3 sequence: CASSSGPGETQYF. The CDR3 DNA reads as TGCGCCAGCAGCTCAGGGCCGGGGGAGACCCAGTACTTC. V is TRBV5-1 and J is TRBJ2-5; perhaps D is TRBD1 or TRBD2 (5 bases each). Germline V gene lookup returns CDR1 SGHRS and CDR2 YFSETQ. The CDR3 has 13 residues. The ends were cut back, 3 bases at V and 5 bases at J, with 11 bases in the middle.

The chain employs TRBV6-5 and TRBJ2-2, with a weak D call TRBD1 (6 bases). The CDR3 contains 15 residues. V was shortened by 5 bases and J by 6 bases, with 16 bases between the two germline ends. Germline V gene sequence: CDR1 MNHEY, CDR2 SVGAGI. The CDR3: CASSLDRSGPGELFF. As DNA, the CDR3 is TGTGCCAGCAGTCTCGACAGGAGTGGGCCCGGGGAGCTGTTTTTT.

The CDR3 loop reads CASSYSLEYEQYF. The CDR3 DNA reads as TGTGCCAGCAGTTACAGTCTGGAGTACGAGCAGTACTTC. The gene calls are TRBV6-6 and TRBJ2-7; no definite D call. The germline CDR1 and CDR2 sequences are MNHNY and SVGAGI (reference sequence). V lost 2 bases and J 4 bases, leaving 9 bases between the germline ends. The CDR3 is made up of 13 amino acids.

The rearrangement joins TRBV10-1 to TRBJ2-3, with 7 bases lining up with TRBD2. J lost 3 bases, V lost 0 bases, and 6 bases had no gene match. Germline assignment: CDR1 WNHNN and CDR2 SYGVQD (reference sequence). This CDR3 has 16 amino acids. DNA of the CDR3: TGCGCCAGCAGTGAGTCGTGGACTAGTGGAACAGATACGCAGTATTTT. Protein: CASSESWTSGTDTQYF.

The chain couples TRBV5-1 to TRBJ2-7; TRBD1 might be the D (5 bases). The CDR3 has 12 residues. V dropped 5 bases and J dropped 4 bases, with 10 bases sitting between them. Germline V gene lookup returns CDR1 SGHRS and CDR2 YFSETQ. CDR3 DNA: TGCGCCAGCAGAGGGGAAGGGTACGAGCAGTACTTC. Translated: CASRGEGYEQYF.

This clone was detected a few times. The V and J genes are TRBV6-5 and TRBJ1-2; no reliable D call. CDR3 length: 14 residues. The V gene's germline CDR1 is MNHEY and CDR2 SVGAGI. Deletions cut 8 bases from V and 6 bases from J, with 19 bases between. In DNA form, the CDR3 reads TGTGCCAGCGGAAAAGGTCCACGGAGGGATGGCTACACCTTC. It specifies CASGKGPRRDGYTF.

The genes are TRBV19 and TRBJ2-1; D remains ambiguous. The CDR3 runs to 14 residues. Germline assignment: CDR1 LNHDA and CDR2 SQIVND (reference sequence). V dropped 8 bases and J dropped 6 bases, with 17 bases sitting between them. The CDR3 sequence is CASGSSVSSNEQFF. In DNA form, the CDR3 reads TGTGCCAGTGGATCGAGTGTTTCGTCCAATGAGCAGTTCTTC. Looking up the rest from reference TRBV19 and TRBJ2-1 gives the full variable domain: DGGITQSPKYLFRKEGQNVTLSCEQNLNHDAMYWYRQDPGQGLRLIYYSQIVNDFQKGDIAEGYSVSREKKESFPLTVTSAQKNPTAFYLCASGSSVSSNEQFFGPGTRLTVL.

The rearrangement links TRBV9 to TRBJ2-3; no reliable D call. V shed 0 bases and J shed 0 bases, with 8 bases lying between them. The CDR3 has 15 amino acids. Germline loops: CDR1 SGDLS, CDR2 YYNGEE. CDR3 DNA: TGTGCCAGCAGCGTAGCTACGATTAGCACAGATACGCAGTATTTT. Its translation: CASSVATISTDTQYF.

This clone was counted only a few times. This sequence joins TRBV18 and TRBJ1-2; 12 nucleotides align to TRBD1. Trimming removed 3 bases from V and 7 bases from J; junction bases left unmatched: 6. Germline V CDR1 and CDR2: KGHSH, LQKENI. This CDR3 spans 15 amino acids. The CDR3 DNA is TGTGCCAGCTCACCGGGACAGGGGGCTTCAACTGGCTACACCTTC. It translates to CASSPGQGASTGYTF. Filled out from reference TRBV18 and TRBJ1-2, the complete variable domain reads NAGVMQNPRHLVRRRGQEARLRCSPMKGHSHVYWYRQLPEEGLKFMVYLQKENIIDESGMPKERFSAEFPKEGPSILRIQQVVRGDSAAYFCASSPGQGASTGYTFGSGTRLTVV.

The rearrangement links TRBV14 to TRBJ2-7; no clear D. The CDR3 covers 13 residues. Per germline, CDR1 SGHDN and CDR2 FVKESK. The germline V and J ends were trimmed by 1 base and 1 base, with 5 bases remaining between them. The DNA of the CDR3 is TGTGCCAGCAGCCAAGCGGTTTCCTACGAGCAGTACTTC. Protein sequence: CASSQAVSYEQYF.

A note on this clone: An end of the junction differs from the germline gene, which may be a read error. The CDR3 here is CASSLGTGAFF. The CDR3 DNA reads TGTGCCAGCAGTTTGGGGACAGGAGCGTTTTTT. This rearrangement joins TRBV5-6 to TRBJ2-2, with 8 positions matching TRBD1. CDR3 length: 11 amino acids. Per the germline V gene, CDR1 is SGHDT and CDR2 is YYEEEE.

On this clone itself: One junction end disagrees with the germline gene, perhaps due to a read error. The chain is built from TRBV7-7 and TRBJ2-1; D is uncertain. CDR1 is SSHAT, CDR2 FNYEAQ, per germline (reference sequence). The CDR3 runs to 13 residues. The CDR3 spells CASSLAHYNEQFF. CDR3 coding DNA: TGTGCTAGCAGCTTAGCCCATTACAATGAGCAGTTCTTC.

This chain links TRBV5-4 with TRBJ1-1; the D is unclear. The germline V gene encodes CDR1 SGHNT and CDR2 YYREEE (reference sequence). This CDR3 has 14 residues. The V end lost 0 bases, the J end lost 6 bases, and 12 bases lay between the germline ends. The CDR3 region has the DNA TGTGCCAGCAGCTTGGATTCAGGTTTCGCTGAAGCTTTCTTT. Protein sequence: CASSLDSGFAEAFF.

This clone appeared a single time. The chain employs TRBV30 and TRBJ1-4, with D possibly being TRBD1 (5 bases). The V gene lost 0 bases and the J gene lost 4 bases, with 15 bases spanning the gap. Germline lookup yields CDR1 GTSNPN and CDR2 SVGIG (reference sequence). CDR3 size: 16 residues. The DNA of the CDR3 is TGTGCCTGGAGTGTACTCCATAACGGGGGTAATGAAAAACTGTTTTTT. It yields the protein CAWSVLHNGGNEKLFF.

The genes are TRBV30 and TRBJ1-6, with TRBD1 identical over 8 bases. Germline CDR1 reads GTSNPN; CDR2 reads SVGIG (reference sequence). There are 13 residues in the CDR3. V gave up 5 bases and J gave up 8 bases; unmatched junction bases: 5. CDR3 nucleotides: TGTGCCTGGGGGGACAGGACCTATTCACCCCTCCACTTT. Protein sequence: CAWGDRTYSPLHF. The complete variable domain, with remaining parts taken from reference TRBV30 and TRBJ1-6, reads SQTIHQWPATLVQPVGSPLSLECTVEGTSNPNLYWYRQAAGRGLQLLFYSVGIGQISSEVPQNLSASRPQDRQFILSSKKLLLSDSGFYLCAWGDRTYSPLHFGNGTRLTVT.

The table lists this clone with a few counts. V gene TRBV4-2 combines with J gene TRBJ1-1; D not resolved. Germline loops: CDR1 LGHNA, CDR2 YNFKEQ. The CDR3 sequence is 15 residues long. Trimming left V 3 bases short and J 5 bases short, with 16 bases between. As DNA, the CDR3 is TGTGCCAGCAGCCAGGGTCAGGTCGTTAAAACTGAAGCTTTCTTT. Translating it yields CASSQGQVVKTEAFF.